This record concerns one TCR beta chain sequence. The data stem from a study of blood T cell repertoires in COVID-19. Study-wide context: COVID-19 samples, acute and convalescent, were from the United States, Italy and Spain. PBMCs, B-cell-depleted T cells, or T cells were the source of the cDNA or gDNA that made up the material.

Original processing notes: Researchers report that nucleated cell counts were estimated from reference gene primer amplification. Sequencing used immunoSEQ multiplex PCR; TCRdb keeps in-frame clones, though not all of them. V, J and clone size are those of that table, while D and trimming were read from the DNA. The sample comprises over 120,000 clones, around 81% of which are singletons, and about 7.5% rests with the top ten. V lost 5 bases, J lost 7 bases, and 11 bases lay in between. The germline V gene encodes CDR1 LNHDA and CDR2 SQIVND (reference sequence). This CDR3 contains 12 residues. The sample taken for sequencing was peripheral blood. This chain links TRBV19 with TRBJ1-2, with D unclear. The sequence came from a human donor in a cohort sampled during active COVID-19. CDR3 in amino acids: CASSPAAGGYTF. CDR3 DNA sequence: TGTGCCAGTAGTCCCGCAGCGGGTGGCTACACCTTC.